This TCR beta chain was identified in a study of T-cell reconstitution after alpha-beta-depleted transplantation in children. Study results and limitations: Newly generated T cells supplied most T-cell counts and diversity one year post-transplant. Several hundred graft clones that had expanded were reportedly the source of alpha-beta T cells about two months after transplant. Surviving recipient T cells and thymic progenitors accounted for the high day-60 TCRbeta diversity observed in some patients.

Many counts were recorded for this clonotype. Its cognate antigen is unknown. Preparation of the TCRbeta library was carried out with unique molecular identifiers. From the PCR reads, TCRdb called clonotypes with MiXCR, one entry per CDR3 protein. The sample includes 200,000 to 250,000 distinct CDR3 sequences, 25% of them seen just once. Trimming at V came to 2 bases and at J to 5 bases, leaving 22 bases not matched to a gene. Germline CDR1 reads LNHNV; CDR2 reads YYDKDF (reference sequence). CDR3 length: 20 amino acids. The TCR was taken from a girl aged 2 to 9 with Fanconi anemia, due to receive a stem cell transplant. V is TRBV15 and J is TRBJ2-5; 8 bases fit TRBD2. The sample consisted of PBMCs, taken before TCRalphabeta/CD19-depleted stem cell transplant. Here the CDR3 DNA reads TGTGCCACCAGCAGACAGGCGACTAGAAAAGGGACTAGTAGGCCGGAGACCCAGTACTTC. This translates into CATSRQATRKGTSRPETQYF.